This note documents a single T cell receptor beta chain sequence. As yet, its antigen is unknown. The CDR3 loop spans 15 amino acids. The trim removed 7 bases at V and 6 bases at J, leaving 6 bases unmatched. Germline lookup yields CDR1 SGHAT and CDR2 FQNNGV. The data were taken from a study of chemoradiotherapy in HPV16-positive cancers. At the level of the study: Functional T-cell assays on a couple of HPV16-positive patients' cells defined candidate HPV-specific clones and common TCR motifs. Study observations and caveats: Only two HPV16-positive patients supplied the functional HPV-specificity definition.

Generated by immunoSEQ multiplex PCR, the TCRdb table keeps only in-frame clones and is missing some. The sample consists of about 14,000 clones, roughly 74% of them appearing once. Over chemoradiotherapy, repertoires were sampled more than once. V usage is TRBV11-2 and J usage is TRBJ2-1; 13 bases align to TRBD2. The sequence derives from a human donor with HPV-associated anogenital cancer. Sample collection was performed from a patient who underwent chemoradiotherapy. The CDR3 loop reads CASTPGLAGLNEQFF. The CDR3 DNA follows: TGTGCCAGCACCCCGGGACTAGCGGGGCTCAATGAGCAGTTCTTC. Filled out from reference TRBV11-2 and TRBJ2-1, the complete variable domain reads EAGVAQSPRYKIIEKRQSVAFWCNPISGHATLYWYQQILGQGPKLLIQFQNNGVVDDSQLPKDRFSAERLKGVDSTLKIQPAKLEDSAVYLCASTPGLAGLNEQFFGPGTRLTVL.